This T cell receptor beta chain was observed in a study of chemoradiotherapy in HPV16-positive cancers. The CDR3 loop spans 12 amino acids. Germline values: CDR1 SGHNT, CDR2 YYREEE (reference sequence). Trimming removed 0 bases at V and 5 bases at J, with 5 bases between. Clones were sequenced by immunoSEQ multiplex PCR, and TCRdb holds only the in-frame ones, with some missing. This sample has approximately 3,500 clones; roughly 94% occur once, and the top ten carry less than 4%. The TCR comes from a human donor with HPV-associated anogenital cancer. The sample was collected from a patient who underwent chemoradiotherapy. V gene TRBV5-4 combines with J gene TRBJ1-2; D call uncertain. The CDR3 bases are TGTGCCAGCAGCTTGGACCAGTATGGCTACACCTTC. It is translated as CASSLDQYGYTF.